This T cell receptor (beta chain) was captured by sequencing in a study of cytomegalovirus exposure and HLA in healthy donors. Whole-study results and caveats: Being indistinguishable, some V segments were excluded, TRBV6-2 and TRBV6-3 among them.

The CDR3 extends over 14 amino acids. Germline CDR1 reads SNHLY; CDR2 reads FYNNEI. Trimming removed 8 bases at V and 2 bases at J, with 12 bases between. A word on this clone: Its antigen is currently unknown.

It was with 60 Vbeta and 13 Jbeta primers that the PCR ran. The protocol was immunoSEQ multiplex PCR, while the TCRdb copy is restricted to in-frame clones and leaves out a portion. The sample carries over 200,000 clones, 85% recorded once. The source is a human donor in good health. Sequenced material: PBMCs. V and J are TRBV2 and TRBJ2-2; D possibly corresponds to TRBD2 (6 bases). The DNA for the CDR3 is TGTGCCAGCTGGAGGGATTCAAACACCGGGGAGCTGTTTTTT. Its translation is CASWRDSNTGELFF.